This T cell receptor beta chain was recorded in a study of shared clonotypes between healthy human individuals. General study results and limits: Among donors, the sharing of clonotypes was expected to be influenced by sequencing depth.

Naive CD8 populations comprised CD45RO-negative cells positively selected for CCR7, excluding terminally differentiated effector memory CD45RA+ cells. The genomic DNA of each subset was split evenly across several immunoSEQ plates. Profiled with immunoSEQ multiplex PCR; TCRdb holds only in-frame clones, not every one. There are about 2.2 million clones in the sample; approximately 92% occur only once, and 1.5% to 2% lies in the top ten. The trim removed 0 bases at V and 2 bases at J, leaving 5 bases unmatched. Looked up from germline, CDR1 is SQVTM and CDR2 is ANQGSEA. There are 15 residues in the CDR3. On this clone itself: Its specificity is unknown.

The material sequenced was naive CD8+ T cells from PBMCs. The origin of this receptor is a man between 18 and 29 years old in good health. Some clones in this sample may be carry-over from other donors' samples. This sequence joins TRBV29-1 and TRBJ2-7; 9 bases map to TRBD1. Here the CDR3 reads CSVEDPRQGAYEQYF. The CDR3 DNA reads TGCAGCGTTGAAGATCCCCGACAGGGGGCCTACGAGCAGTACTTC.